The rows below give T cell receptor beta chains drawn from one sample of a study of OX40 agonist ivuxolimab in advanced cancers. The data were produced by immunoSEQ multiplex PCR, yet TCRdb's version contains in-frame clones alone and is incomplete. Among just under 80,000 clones listed, about four fifths were seen once. This specimen consisted of CD4+ or CD8+ T cells sorted from blood, obtained in a trial of the OX40 agonist ivuxolimab. Source of these receptors: an adult with an advanced solid tumor such as melanoma, head and neck, liver or kidney cancer. The CDR3 runs from the conserved cysteine through the conserved F or W. The D gene is left open where the match is weak. For some rows the clone size is stated as once, few or many, or as a class when expanded; others skip it.

j_call,d_call,clone_size,cdr3_length,v_call,cdr3_nt,cdr3_aa
TRBJ2-7,.,.,12,TRBV15,TGTGCCACCAGCAGAGATAGAACGGGGAAGTACTTC,CATSRDRTGKYF
TRBJ2-1,.,.,15,TRBV4-2,TGTGCCAGCAGCCAAGATTCCGGGCCTGACAATGAGCAGTTCTTC,CASSQDSGPDNEQFF
TRBJ2-1,.,.,16,TRBV2,TGTGCCAGCAGCCCCCGTCGCCTCCCGGACCACAATGAGCAGTTCTTC,CASSPRRLPDHNEQFF
TRBJ2-7,.,.,11,TRBV2,TGTGCCAGCAGGAACGAAAACGAGCAGTACTTC,CASRNENEQYF
TRBJ2-3,.,.,15,TRBV5-1,TGCGCCAGCAGCTTTTCCGGACGGGCTCTCGATACGCAGTATTTT,CASSFSGRALDTQYF
TRBJ1-5,.,.,15,TRBV9,TGTGCCAGCAGCGCCACAGCAGGGGGCAATCAGCCCCAGCATTTT,CASSATAGGNQPQHF
TRBJ2-1,.,.,16,TRBV5-1,TGCGCCAGCAGCTTGGTAGCGGTGAGCTCCTACAATGAGCAGTTCTTC,CASSLVAVSSYNEQFF
TRBJ2-1,.,.,13,TRBV30,TGTGCCTGGACCCGACTTCCCTACAATGAGCAGTTCTTC,CAWTRLPYNEQFF
TRBJ2-1,.,.,17,TRBV5-8,TGTGCCAGCAGCTGGCCCTCCTTAGCGGTTTCCTACAATGAGCAGTTCTTC,CASSWPSLAVSYNEQFF
TRBJ2-1,TRBD2,once,15,TRBV5-1,TGCGCCAGCAGCTCCGGGACTAGCGGCTACAATGAGCAGTTCTTC,CASSSGTSGYNEQFF
TRBJ1-1,TRBD1,.,14,TRBV28,TGTGCCAGCAATCCGGGACAGGGGTACACTGAAGCTTTCTTT,CASNPGQGYTEAFF
TRBJ2-2,.,.,16,TRBV6-6,TGTGCCAGCAGTTACTCGAGGGCACTCTTAGACGGGGAGCTGTTTTTT,CASSYSRALLDGELFF
TRBJ1-1,.,.,13,TRBV5-6,TGTGCCAGCAGCGCGCTTCCTAGTACTGAAGCTTTCTTT,CASSALPSTEAFF
TRBJ1-2,.,.,15,TRBV10-3,TGTGCCATCAGTCAGGAAAATATCCCTAACTATGGCTACACCTTC,CAISQENIPNYGYTF
TRBJ2-3,.,.,13,TRBV5-1,TGCGCCAGCAGCTTACCGACCAAAGATACGCAGTATTTT,CASSLPTKDTQYF
TRBJ1-1,.,few,14,TRBV4-2,TGTGCCAGCAGCCAAGATGTGACTAACACTGAAGCTTTCTTT,CASSQDVTNTEAFF
TRBJ1-1,.,.,13,TRBV14,TGTGCCAGCAGCCAAGGGCAGAACACTGAAGCTTTCTTT,CASSQGQNTEAFF
TRBJ2-4,.,.,14,TRBV6-6,TGTGCCAGCAGTTCGACGGGGGACCAAAACATTCAGTACTTC,CASSSTGDQNIQYF
TRBJ2-1,.,.,13,TRBV6-5,TGTGCCAGCGGCCCCCGGGACTACAATGAGCAGTTCTTC,CASGPRDYNEQFF
TRBJ2-1,TRBD1,.,14,TRBV5-1,TGCGCCAGCAGCTTGGGGACAGGGGGCGGTGAGCAGTTCTTC,CASSLGTGGGEQFF
TRBJ2-7,.,once,13,TRBV14,TGTGCCAGCAGCCGTGGCGCGTCCTACGAGCAGTACTTC,CASSRGASYEQYF
TRBJ2-3,TRBD2,.,15,TRBV6-5,TGTGCCAGCAGTTACCGGACTAGCGGGCCAGATACGCAGTATTTT,CASSYRTSGPDTQYF
TRBJ1-5,.,once,15,TRBV19,TGTGCCAGTAGTATAGCAGCTGCGGGGGAGCAGCCCCAGCATTTT,CASSIAAAGEQPQHF
TRBJ2-7,.,.,10,TRBV30,TGTGCCTGGAGTGTAAATGAGCAGTACTTC,CAWSVNEQYF
TRBJ1-4,.,.,14,TRBV6-5,TGTGCCAGCAGTTACGCCCAGGGTAATGAAAAACTGTTTTTT,CASSYAQGNEKLFF
TRBJ2-7,.,.,11,TRBV2,TGTGCCAGCTCCCAGAGGGGGGAGCAGTACTTC,CASSQRGEQYF
TRBJ1-2,.,.,16,TRBV4-3,TGCGCCAGCAGCCAAGATCTAGGGGGTGGCGGCTATGGCTACACCTTC,CASSQDLGGGGYGYTF
TRBJ2-2,.,.,11,TRBV30,TGTGCCTGGAGTCTTCCCCGGGAGCTGTTTTTT,CAWSLPRELFF
TRBJ2-5,TRBD2,.,13,TRBV15,TGTGCCACCATGCGGGGGGCTGGGGAGACCCAGTACTTC,CATMRGAGETQYF
TRBJ2-5,.,few,16,TRBV6-5,TGTGCCAGCAGTTCCCCATCCAGGAGGTACCAAGAGACCCAGTACTTC,CASSSPSRRYQETQYF
TRBJ1-1,.,.,14,TRBV5-5,TGTGCCAGCACCCCCCGAACGGGGCTGGCTGAAGCTTTCTTT,CASTPRTGLAEAFF
TRBJ2-7,.,.,14,TRBV7-2,TGTGCCAGCAGCTCCCAAGGCAGGTCTGTCGAGCAGTACTTC,CASSSQGRSVEQYF
TRBJ1-5,.,.,15,TRBV7-2,TGTGCCAGCAGCTTAGGCCGCCTTGACAATCAGCCCCAGCATTTT,CASSLGRLDNQPQHF
TRBJ1-3,TRBD1,.,16,TRBV7-8,TGTGCCAGCAGCTTGGGGACAGGGGGTTTAGGAAACACCATATATTTT,CASSLGTGGLGNTIYF
TRBJ1-1,TRBD1,.,15,TRBV6-1,TGTGCCAGCAGTACGGGACAGCCTATGAACACTGAAGCTTTCTTT,CASSTGQPMNTEAFF
TRBJ2-1,TRBD2,.,13,TRBV9,TGTGCCAGCGGGTTAGCGGGGGACAATGAGCAGTTCTTC,CASGLAGDNEQFF
TRBJ2-6,TRBD1,.,18,TRBV7-8,TGTGCCAGCAGCGCCCGGGACAGGGGGCTCTCTGGGGCCAACGTCCTGACTTTC,CASSARDRGLSGANVLTF
TRBJ2-7,.,.,12,TRBV5-6,TGTGCCAGCAGCTTACGTGTGGCCGAGCAGTACTTC,CASSLRVAEQYF
TRBJ2-5,TRBD2,.,16,TRBV2,TGTGCCAGCAGAGACGGGACTAGCGGGAGGGGAGAGACCCAGTACTTC,CASRDGTSGRGETQYF
TRBJ2-1,.,.,12,TRBV27,TGTGCCTCCAAGGGGGACTACAATGAGCAGTTCTTC,CASKGDYNEQFF
TRBJ2-7,.,.,14,TRBV11-2,TGTGCCAGCAGTCTGCTGGGGGTCTCCTACGAGCAGTACTTC,CASSLLGVSYEQYF
TRBJ2-7,.,.,13,TRBV30,TGTGCCTGGAGCGCCGGCACTTCCTACGAGCAGTACTTC,CAWSAGTSYEQYF
TRBJ2-7,.,.,14,TRBV19,TGTGCCAGTAGTCCAGGGACCGTGACGGGCGAGCAGTACTTC,CASSPGTVTGEQYF
TRBJ1-6,.,.,15,TRBV19,TGTGCCAGTAGTGGGGGTCGGACATATAATTCACCCCTCCACTTT,CASSGGRTYNSPLHF
TRBJ1-1,TRBD1,.,16,TRBV5-1,TGCGCCAGCAGCGGGCGGACAGGGGGGTCATTTCTAGAAGCTTTCTTT,CASSGRTGGSFLEAFF
TRBJ2-1,TRBD2,.,14,TRBV6-5,TGTGCCAGCAGTGAGGGGACTAGCTGGAGTGAGCAGTTCTTC,CASSEGTSWSEQFF
TRBJ2-5,TRBD2,.,16,TRBV19,TGTGCCAGTAGCTCGATCGGGACTAGCGATCAAGAGACCCAGTACTTC,CASSSIGTSDQETQYF
TRBJ2-1,TRBD1,.,16,TRBV28,TGTGCCAGCAGTTTGCTGGTCGGACAGGGGGTTAACGAGCAGTTCTTC,CASSLLVGQGVNEQFF
TRBJ1-1,.,.,15,TRBV18,TGTGCCAGCTCACCTCAAGGACAGATGAACACTGAAGCTTTCTTT,CASSPQGQMNTEAFF
TRBJ2-7,TRBD2,.,15,TRBV7-9,TGTGCCAGCAGCGGAGTGCGGGAGGGCTCCTACGAGCAGTACTTC,CASSGVREGSYEQYF